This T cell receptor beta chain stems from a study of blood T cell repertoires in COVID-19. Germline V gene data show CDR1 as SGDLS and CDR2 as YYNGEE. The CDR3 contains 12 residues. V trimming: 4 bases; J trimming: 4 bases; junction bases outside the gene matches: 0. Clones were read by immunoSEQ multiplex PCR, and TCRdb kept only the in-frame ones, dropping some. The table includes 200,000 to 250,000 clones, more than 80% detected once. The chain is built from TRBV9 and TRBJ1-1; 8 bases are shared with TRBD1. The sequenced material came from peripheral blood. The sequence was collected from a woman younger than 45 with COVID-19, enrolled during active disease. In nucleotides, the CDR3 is TGTGCCAGCAGCACAGGGGGCACTGAAGCTTTCTTT. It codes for CASSTGGTEAFF.